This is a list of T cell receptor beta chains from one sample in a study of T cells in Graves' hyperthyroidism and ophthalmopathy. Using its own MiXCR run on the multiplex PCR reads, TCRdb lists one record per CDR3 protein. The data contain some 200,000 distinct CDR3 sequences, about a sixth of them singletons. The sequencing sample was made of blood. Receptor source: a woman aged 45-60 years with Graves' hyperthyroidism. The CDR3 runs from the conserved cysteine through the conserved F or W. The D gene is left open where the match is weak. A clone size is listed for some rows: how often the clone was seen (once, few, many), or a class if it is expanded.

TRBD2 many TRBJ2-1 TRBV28 TGTGCCAGCCGAACGACTAGCGGGAGTGATGAGCAGTTCTTC CASRTTSGSDEQFF
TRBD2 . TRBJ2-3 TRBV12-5 TGTGCTAGTGGTTTGGGGACTAGCGCTACCACAGATACGCAGTATTTT CASGLGTSATTDTQYF
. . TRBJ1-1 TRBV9 TGTGCCAGCAGCGTATTGGGGGCAGAAACTGAAGCTTTCTTT CASSVLGAETEAFF
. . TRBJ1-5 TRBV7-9 TGTGCCAGCAGCCCTAAGTGGGAGGTATACGGGCAGCCCCAGCATTTT CASSPKWEVYGQPQHF
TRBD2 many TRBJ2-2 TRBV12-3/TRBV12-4 TGTGCCAGCAGTTTAGCGACTAGCGGGACTGGTCGCGGGGAGCTGTTTTTT CASSLATSGTGRGELFF
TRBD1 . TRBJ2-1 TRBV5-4 TGTGCCAGCAGCTCGAGGACAGGTCTCGCCTACGAGCAGTTCTTC CASSSRTGLAYEQFF
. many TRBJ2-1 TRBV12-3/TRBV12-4 TGTGCCAGCGGAAAGGGTAATGAGCAGTTCTTC CASGKGNEQFF
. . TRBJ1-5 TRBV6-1 TGTGCCAGCAGTAGACGGGGGGATCAGCCCCAGCATTTT CASSRRGDQPQHF
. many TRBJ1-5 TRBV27 TGTGCCAGCAGTTTATTAAGAGGAGGGCAGCCCCAGCATTTT CASSLLRGGQPQHF
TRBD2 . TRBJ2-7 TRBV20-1 TGCAGTGCTAGTGGGTATCGCGGGAGTAACTACGAGCAGTACTTC CSASGYRGSNYEQYF
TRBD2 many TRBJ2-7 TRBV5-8 TGTGCCAGCAGCTCCTCTAGCGGGAGCTCCTACGAGCAGTACTTC CASSSSSGSSYEQYF
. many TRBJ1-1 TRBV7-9 TGTGCCAGCAGCTATGAGGGACACCCGAACACTGAAGCTTTCTTT CASSYEGHPNTEAFF
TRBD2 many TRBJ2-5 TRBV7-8 TGTGCCAGCAGCTTCCATAAGACTAGCGAGGGTTCCCAGTACTTC CASSFHKTSEGSQYF
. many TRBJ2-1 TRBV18 TGTGCCAGCTCACCAGGGGACTACAATGAGCAGTTCTTC CASSPGDYNEQFF
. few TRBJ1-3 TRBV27 TGTGCCAGCAGACGGCTGGGTTGGAGTAACGACCCAAACACCATATATTTT CASRRLGWSNDPNTIYF
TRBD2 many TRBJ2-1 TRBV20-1 TGCAGTGCTAGGGTAGCGGGAGGGCCTGGGTATGAGCAGTTCTTC CSARVAGGPGYEQFF
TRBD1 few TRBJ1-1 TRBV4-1 TGCGCCAGCAGCCAAGTCCAGGGGGACACTGAAGCTTTCTTT CASSQVQGDTEAFF
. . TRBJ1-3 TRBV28 TGTGCCAGCAGTTTACCTCCGGCCTACTCTGGAAACACCATATATTTT CASSLPPAYSGNTIYF
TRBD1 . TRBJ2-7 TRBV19 TGTGCCAGTAGTAGGAGACAGGGTTACGAGCAGTACTTC CASSRRQGYEQYF
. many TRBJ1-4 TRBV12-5 TGTGCTAGTGGTTTGGCCCACGGACCGGCTAATGAAAAACTGTTTTTT CASGLAHGPANEKLFF
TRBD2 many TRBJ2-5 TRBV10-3 TGTGCCATCAGTGAGTCGCTGCGGGAGCGTGAGACCCAGTACTTC CAISESLRERETQYF
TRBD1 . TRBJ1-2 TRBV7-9 TGTGCCAGCAGCCAGGGACAGGGGGCGAATGGCTACACCTTC CASSQGQGANGYTF
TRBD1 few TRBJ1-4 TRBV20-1 TGCAGTGCCAAGGGACAGGGGCATGAAAAACTGTTTTTT CSAKGQGHEKLFF
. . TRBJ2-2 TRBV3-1 TGTGCCAGCAGCCCCCCCCCGGCCGGGGAGCTGTTTTTT CASSPPPAGELFF
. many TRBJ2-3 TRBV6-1 TGTGCCAGCAGAAGAGGGGGAACAGATACGCAGTATTTT CASRRGGTDTQYF
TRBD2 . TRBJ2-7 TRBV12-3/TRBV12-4 TGTGCCAGCAGGCATTCGGGACTAGGAAACTCCTACGAGCAGTACTTC CASRHSGLGNSYEQYF
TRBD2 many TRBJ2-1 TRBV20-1 TGCAGTGCTAATCTACTAGCGGGAGTGGTCTATGAGCAGTTCTTC CSANLLAGVVYEQFF
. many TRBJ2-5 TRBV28 TGTGCCAGCAGTCTCTGGGGGTCGAAAGCACAAGAGACCCAGTACTTC CASSLWGSKAQETQYF
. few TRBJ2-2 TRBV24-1 TGTGCCACCAGTGATCGGCCGTCGCAGGGGGAGCTGTTTTTT CATSDRPSQGELFF
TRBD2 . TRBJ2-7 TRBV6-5 TGTGCCAGCAGTTTAGCGGGAGGCCCAATTAGCGAGCAGTACTTC CASSLAGGPISEQYF
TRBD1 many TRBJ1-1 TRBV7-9 TGTGCCAGCAGCAGATTACAGGGGCACACTGAAGCTTTCTTT CASSRLQGHTEAFF
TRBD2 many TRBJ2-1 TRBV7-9 TGTGCCAGCAGCTCGCCCGAGGGACTAGCGGGAGGCGATGAGCAGTTCTTC CASSSPEGLAGGDEQFF
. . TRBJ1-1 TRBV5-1 TGTGCCAGCAGCTTAGCACTGCTGACTGAAGCTTTCTTT CASSLALLTEAFF
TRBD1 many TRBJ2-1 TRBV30 TGTGCCTGTGGACAGGGTGAAGGGTACAATGAGCAGTTCTTC CACGQGEGYNEQFF
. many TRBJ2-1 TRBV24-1 TGTGCCACCAGTGCGGGGACCGGGACAAGGGGGAATGAGCAGTTCTTC CATSAGTGTRGNEQFF
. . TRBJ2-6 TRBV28 TGTGCCAGCAGTTTAAGCGGCAAGGGAACGAGCTCTGGGGCCAACGTCCTGACTTTC CASSLSGKGTSSGANVLTF
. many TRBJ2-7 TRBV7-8 TGTGCCAGCAGCTCCCCTACCTACGAGCAGTACTTC CASSSPTYEQYF
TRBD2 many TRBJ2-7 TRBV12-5 TGTGCTAGTGGTTTGGTAATGGGACTAGCTGAATCAAGCTCCTACGAGCAGTACTTC CASGLVMGLAESSSYEQYF
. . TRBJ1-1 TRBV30 TGTGCCTGGAGTGTTTGGGGGCGGTTCACTGAAGCTTTCTTT CAWSVWGRFTEAFF
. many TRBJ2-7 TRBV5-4 TGTGCCAGCAGCCCTGATGGGATTCTTGGCTACGAGCAGTACTTC CASSPDGILGYEQYF
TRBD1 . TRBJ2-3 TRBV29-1 TGCAGCGTTCTTTCAGGGCAGGGGGCAACAGATACGCAGTATTTT CSVLSGQGATDTQYF
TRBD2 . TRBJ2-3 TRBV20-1 TGCAGTGCTAGACGGGGGAGGGGCACAGATACGCAGTATTTT CSARRGRGTDTQYF
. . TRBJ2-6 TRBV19 TGTGCCAGTAGTATACTTGGGCAGGGGAAGGCTGGGGCCAACGTCCTGACTTTC CASSILGQGKAGANVLTF
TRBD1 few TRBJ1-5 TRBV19 TGTGCCAGTAGCGGACAGGGGGTTAGCAATCAGCCCCAGCATTTT CASSGQGVSNQPQHF
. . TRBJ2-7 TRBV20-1 TGCAGTGCTAGAGATCCCTTGGACAGCATCTACTACGAGCAGTACTTC CSARDPLDSIYYEQYF
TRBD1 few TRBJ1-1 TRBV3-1 TGTGCCAGCAGCCAAGATAGGGACAGGGTAATGGTAGCTTTCTTT CASSQDRDRVMVAFF
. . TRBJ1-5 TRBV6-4 TGTGCCAGCAGGAGGATAGAAAGGGTATCAAATCAGCCCCAGCATTTT CASRRIERVSNQPQHF
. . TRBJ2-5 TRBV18 TGTGCCAGCTCGCCTACAGGGTCCATGGGAGAGACCCAGTACTTC CASSPTGSMGETQYF
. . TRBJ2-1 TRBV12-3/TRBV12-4 TGTGCCAGCAGTTTACGTCACAGACTGGGGGGCAATGAGCAGTTCTTC CASSLRHRLGGNEQFF
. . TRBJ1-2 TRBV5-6 TGTGCCAGCAGCACCCGAAGGCGGGGGATCTATGGCTACACCTTC CASSTRRRGIYGYTF